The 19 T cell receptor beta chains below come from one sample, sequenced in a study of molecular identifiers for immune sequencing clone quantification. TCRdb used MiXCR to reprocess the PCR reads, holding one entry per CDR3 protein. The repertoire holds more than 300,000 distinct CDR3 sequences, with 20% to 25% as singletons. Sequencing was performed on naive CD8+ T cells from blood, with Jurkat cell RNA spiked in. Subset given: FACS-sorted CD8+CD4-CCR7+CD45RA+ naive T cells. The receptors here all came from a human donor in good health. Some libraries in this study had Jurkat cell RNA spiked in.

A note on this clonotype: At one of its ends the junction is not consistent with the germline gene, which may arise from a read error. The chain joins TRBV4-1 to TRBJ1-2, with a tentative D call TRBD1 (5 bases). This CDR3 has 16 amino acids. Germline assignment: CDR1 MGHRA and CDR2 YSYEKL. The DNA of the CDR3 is TGCGCCAGCGGCCAAGACCATACAGGAGCTAACTATGGCTACACCTTC. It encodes CASGQDHTGANYGYTF.

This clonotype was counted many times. The CDR3 reads CASSSRMVQGANQPQHF. The CDR3 nucleotides are TGTGCCAGCAGTTCCCGAATGGTGCAGGGGGCCAATCAGCCCCAGCATTTT. The chain links TRBV27 to TRBJ1-5, with 8 bases matching TRBD1. Germline values: CDR1 MNHEY, CDR2 SMNVEV (reference sequence). J gave up 3 bases and V 4 bases, and 11 bases lay outside the gene matches. The CDR3 is 17 residues long.

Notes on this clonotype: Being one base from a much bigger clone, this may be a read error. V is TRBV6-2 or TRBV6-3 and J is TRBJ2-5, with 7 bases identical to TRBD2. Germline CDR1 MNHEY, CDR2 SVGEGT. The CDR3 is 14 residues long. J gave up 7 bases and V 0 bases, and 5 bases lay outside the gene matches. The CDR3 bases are TGTGCCAGCAGTTACTCGAGCGGGGAGCGGACCCAGTACTTC. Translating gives CASSYSSGERTQYF.

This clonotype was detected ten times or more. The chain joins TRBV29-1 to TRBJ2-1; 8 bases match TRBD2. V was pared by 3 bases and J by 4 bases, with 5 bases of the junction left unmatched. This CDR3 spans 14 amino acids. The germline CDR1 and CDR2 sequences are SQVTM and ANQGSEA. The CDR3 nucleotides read TGCAGCGTTGATTCCCGGGAGGGTTACAATGAGCAGTTCTTC. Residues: CSVDSREGYNEQFF.

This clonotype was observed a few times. Here the CDR3 reads CASSFIPQYTEAFF. In nucleotides, the CDR3 is TGTGCCAGCAGTTTTATCCCACAGTACACTGAAGCTTTCTTT. This chain links TRBV6-2 or TRBV6-3 with TRBJ1-1; D gene ambiguous. The V end was cut by 4 bases, the J end by 3 bases, with 12 bases between. CDR1 and CDR2 from the germline V gene are MNHEY and SVGEGT. The CDR3 is 14 residues long.

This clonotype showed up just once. The CDR3 nucleotides are TGTGCCAGCAGTCTTTCTCTAGCGAGCACAGATACGCAGTATTTT. Its translation: CASSLSLASTDTQYF. The chain has TRBV27 and TRBJ2-3; D is perhaps TRBD2 (6 bases). The CDR3 runs to 15 residues. Germline CDR1 MNHEY, CDR2 SMNVEV (reference sequence). Trimming cost V 5 bases and J 0 bases, with 12 bases left between them.

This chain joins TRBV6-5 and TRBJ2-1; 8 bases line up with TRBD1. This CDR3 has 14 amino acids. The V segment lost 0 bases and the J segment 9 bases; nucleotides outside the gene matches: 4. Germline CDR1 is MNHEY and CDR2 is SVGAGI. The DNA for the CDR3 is TGTGCCAGCAGTTACTCTCCAGGGGGCGTTGAGCAGTTCTTC. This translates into CASSYSPGGVEQFF.

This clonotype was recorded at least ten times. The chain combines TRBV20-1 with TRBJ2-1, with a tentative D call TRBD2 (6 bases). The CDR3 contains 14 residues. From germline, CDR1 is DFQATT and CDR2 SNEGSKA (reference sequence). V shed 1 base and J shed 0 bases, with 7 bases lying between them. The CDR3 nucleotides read TGCAGTGCTAGAGTCGGGAGCTCCTACAATGAGCAGTTCTTC. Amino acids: CSARVGSSYNEQFF.

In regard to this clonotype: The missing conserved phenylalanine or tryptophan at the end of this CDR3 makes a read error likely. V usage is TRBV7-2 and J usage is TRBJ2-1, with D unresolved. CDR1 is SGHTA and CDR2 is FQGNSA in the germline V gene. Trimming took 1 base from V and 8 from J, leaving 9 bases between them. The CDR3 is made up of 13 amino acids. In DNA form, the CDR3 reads TGTGCCAGCAGCTTAGGTTCAGCTGATGAGCAGTTCTCC. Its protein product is CASSLGSADEQFS.

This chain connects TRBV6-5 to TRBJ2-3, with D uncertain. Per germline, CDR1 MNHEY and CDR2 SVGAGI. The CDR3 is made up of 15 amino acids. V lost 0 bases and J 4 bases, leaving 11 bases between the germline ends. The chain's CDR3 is CASSYSVGYPDTQYF. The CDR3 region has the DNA TGTGCCAGCAGTTACTCGGTAGGGTATCCAGATACGCAGTATTTT.

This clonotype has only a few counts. The CDR3 coding sequence is TGTGCCAGCAGCACCCATAACAGGGTCGGAGCCGTAAATACGCAGTATTTT. The encoded protein is CASSTHNRVGAVNTQYF. The chain has TRBV6-2 or TRBV6-3 and TRBJ2-3; D is possibly TRBD1 (6 bases). V was pared by 6 bases and J by 7 bases, with 26 bases between. The V gene's germline CDR1 is MNHEY and CDR2 SVGEGT. This CDR3 spans 17 amino acids.

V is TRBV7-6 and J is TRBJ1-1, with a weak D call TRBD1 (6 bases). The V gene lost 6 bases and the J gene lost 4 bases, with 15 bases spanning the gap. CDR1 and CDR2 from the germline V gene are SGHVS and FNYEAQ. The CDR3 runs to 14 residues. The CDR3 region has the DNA TGTGCCAGCAGTACGACCAGGGGTTCCACTGAAGCTTTCTTT. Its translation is CASSTTRGSTEAFF.

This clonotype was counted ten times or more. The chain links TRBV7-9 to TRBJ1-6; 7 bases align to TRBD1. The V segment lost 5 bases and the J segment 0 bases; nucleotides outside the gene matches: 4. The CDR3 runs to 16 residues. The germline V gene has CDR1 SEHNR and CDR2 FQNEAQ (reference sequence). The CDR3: CASSSTGDSYNSPLHF. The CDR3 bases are TGTGCCAGCAGCAGTACAGGGGACTCCTATAATTCACCCCTCCACTTT.

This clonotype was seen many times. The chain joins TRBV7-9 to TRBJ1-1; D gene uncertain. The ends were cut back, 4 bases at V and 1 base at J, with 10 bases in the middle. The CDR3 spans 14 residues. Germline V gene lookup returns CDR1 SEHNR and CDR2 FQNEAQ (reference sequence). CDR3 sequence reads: CASSSARGNTEAFF. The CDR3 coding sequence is TGTGCCAGCAGCTCCGCACGGGGGAACACTGAAGCTTTCTTT.

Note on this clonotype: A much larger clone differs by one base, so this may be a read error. CDR3 sequence (DNA): TGTGCCAGCAGTTCCGGGGGATGGGGTCAGCCCCAGCATTTT. Translated, it gives CASSSGGWGQPQHF. V is TRBV12-3 or TRBV12-4 and J is TRBJ1-5; a possible D gene is TRBD1 (5 bases). Trimming cost V 4 bases and J 6 bases, with 13 bases left between them. The CDR3 consists of 14 residues.

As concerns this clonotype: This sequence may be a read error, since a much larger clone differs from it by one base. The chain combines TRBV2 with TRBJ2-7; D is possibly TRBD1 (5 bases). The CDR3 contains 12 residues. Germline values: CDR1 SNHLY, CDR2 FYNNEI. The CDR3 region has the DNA TGTGCCAGCAGGCGACAGTCCTACGGGCAGTACTTC. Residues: CASRRQSYGQYF.

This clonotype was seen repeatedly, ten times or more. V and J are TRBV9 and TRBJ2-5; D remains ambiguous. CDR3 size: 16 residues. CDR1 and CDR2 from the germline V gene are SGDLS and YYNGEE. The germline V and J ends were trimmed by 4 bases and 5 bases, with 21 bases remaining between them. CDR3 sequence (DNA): TGTGCCAGCAGCCCCCCGGAGAGCAGAGGATTGGAGACCCAGTACTTC. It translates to CASSPPESRGLETQYF.

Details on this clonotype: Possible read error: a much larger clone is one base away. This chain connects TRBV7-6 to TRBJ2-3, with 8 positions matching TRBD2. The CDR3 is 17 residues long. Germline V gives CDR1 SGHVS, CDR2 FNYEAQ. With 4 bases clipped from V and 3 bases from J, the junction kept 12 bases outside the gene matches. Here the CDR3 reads CASSSRLGGGWTDTQYF. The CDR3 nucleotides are TGTGCCAGCAGCTCCCGACTCGGCGGGGGGTGGACAGATACGCAGTATTTT.

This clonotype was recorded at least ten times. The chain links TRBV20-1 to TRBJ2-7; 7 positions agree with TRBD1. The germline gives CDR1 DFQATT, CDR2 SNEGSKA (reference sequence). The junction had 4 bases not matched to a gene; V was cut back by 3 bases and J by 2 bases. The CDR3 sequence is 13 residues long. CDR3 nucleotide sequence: TGCAGTGCTAGGGGGGACAGTACCTACGAGCAGTACTTC. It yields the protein CSARGDSTYEQYF.